This TCR beta chain was found in a study of T cell changes during pregnancy in multiple sclerosis. The V and J ends lost 5 bases and 3 bases, in that order; junction bases with no gene match: 6. There are 15 residues in the CDR3. Germline V lookup: CDR1 MNHNS, CDR2 SASEGT. Profiled with immunoSEQ multiplex PCR; TCRdb holds only in-frame clones, not every one. The data contain about 68,000 clones, 92% of them singletons. This specimen consisted of peripheral blood, obtained after pregnancy. V is TRBV6-1 and J is TRBJ1-5, with 8 bases lining up with TRBD1. This clonotype was obtained from a female donor in good health, enrolled as a control in a pregnancy study. CDR3 loop: CASSLDRGVNQPQHF. As DNA, the CDR3 is TGTGCCAGCAGTTTAGACAGGGGAGTCAATCAGCCCCAGCATTTT.